This TCR beta chain was retrieved from a study of cytomegalovirus exposure and HLA in healthy donors. Study findings and constraints: Further analysis was carried out later, and it showed several of the most significant clusters appearing linked to common viral pathogens. In a later analysis, V- and J-gene trimming of beta chains associated with a DCLRE1C missense variant, replicated independently.

The CDR3 length is 15 residues. Germline V gene data show CDR1 as LNHDA and CDR2 as SQIVND (reference sequence). V lost 7 bases and J lost 3; bases outside the gene matches: 12. Details on this clone: No antigen is known for it.

PCR used 60 Vbeta primers and 13 Jbeta primers. Here immunoSEQ multiplex PCR was the method, and the copy in TCRdb shows in-frame clones only, minus some. The data show about 97,000 clones, around 9.6% seen once. The rearrangement uses TRBV19 and TRBJ2-7; 7 positions agree with TRBD1. The source of this sequence is a man in his fifties or sixties in good health and CMV-seropositive. Sequenced: PBMCs. The CDR3 region is CASNDPGQHFYEQYF. CDR3 nucleotides: TGTGCCAGTAATGATCCGGGACAGCACTTCTACGAGCAGTACTTC.